This is a list of T cell receptor beta chains from one sample in a study of beta chain features in type 1 diabetes. Using immunoSEQ multiplex PCR, the repertoire was profiled, and TCRdb retains in-frame clones only, with some absent. The data hold under 400,000 clones, with 10% to 15% observed a single time. The sample taken for sequencing was naive CD4+ T cells from blood. Receptors originate from a man younger than 30 in good health. CDR3s include the opening cysteine and the closing phenylalanine or tryptophan. The order of the fields is J gene, D gene, clone size, V gene, CDR3 protein, CDR3 DNA. D genes are given only for firm matches. Where a row states a size, it is once, few, many or the class of an expanded clone; other rows omit it.

TRBJ1-5	TRBD1	few	TRBV29-1	CSVEDATDRVRQPQHF	TGCAGCGTTGAAGACGCGACCGACAGGGTCCGACAGCCCCAGCATTTT
TRBJ2-3	NA	few	TRBV9	CASSPLQGSDTQYF	TGTGCCAGCAGCCCGCTACAGGGATCAGATACGCAGTATTTT
TRBJ2-7	TRBD1	few	TRBV11-2	CASSLQQGTYEQYF	TGTGCCAGCAGCTTACAACAGGGGACGTACGAGCAGTACTTC
TRBJ1-1	TRBD1	NA	TRBV5-1	CASRSGTGNTEAFF	TGCGCCAGCAGGTCCGGGACAGGGAACACTGAAGCTTTCTTT
TRBJ2-7	TRBD2	NA	TRBV7-8	CASSLAPTSGRGRWNEQYF	TGTGCCAGCAGCTTAGCGCCCACTAGCGGGAGGGGCCGTTGGAACGAGCAGTACTTC
TRBJ2-1	TRBD2	NA	TRBV29-1	CSAAGTSGHNEQFF	TGCAGCGCGGCCGGGACTAGCGGACACAATGAGCAGTTCTTC
TRBJ1-1	NA	few	TRBV7-9	CASSARGGVDTEAFF	TGTGCCAGCAGCGCCCGAGGGGGGGTGGACACTGAAGCTTTCTTT
TRBJ2-1	NA	NA	TRBV4-1	CASSQEGLAILRDNEQFF	TGCGCCAGCAGCCAAGAAGGCCTAGCCATCTTGAGGGACAATGAGCAGTTCTTC
TRBJ2-7	TRBD2	NA	TRBV29-1	CSVEVGGSGLVQQYF	TGCAGCGTTGAAGTCGGGGGTAGCGGGCTAGTCCAGCAGTACTTC
TRBJ1-3	NA	few	TRBV7-9	CASSSRQTITSGNTIYF	TGTGCCAGCAGCTCAAGACAGACCATAACCTCTGGAAACACCATATATTTT
TRBJ2-1	TRBD2	NA	TRBV27	CASSGRMAGGYNEQFF	TGTGCCAGCAGTGGGAGAATGGCGGGGGGATACAATGAGCAGTTCTTC
TRBJ2-6	NA	few	TRBV4-1	CASSQDEAGLGANVLTF	TGCGCCAGCAGCCAAGATGAAGCAGGGCTTGGGGCCAACGTCCTGACTTTC
TRBJ1-2	NA	NA	TRBV5-4	CASSLDLTGEGYTF	TGTGCCAGCAGCTTGGATCTGACCGGAGAAGGCTACACCTTC
TRBJ1-4	NA	NA	TRBV12-5	CAGRGKGDEKLFF	TGTGCTGGCAGAGGGAAGGGGGATGAAAAACTGTTTTTT
TRBJ2-3	NA	NA	TRBV9	CASSVGGQGSNTDTQYF	TGTGCCAGCAGCGTAGGGGGGCAGGGCTCAAACACAGATACGCAGTATTTT
TRBJ2-7	TRBD1	few	TRBV5-6	CASSPRTGGPSYEQYF	TGTGCCAGCAGCCCGAGGACAGGGGGACCCTCCTACGAGCAGTACTTC
TRBJ2-7	TRBD2	few	TRBV7-6	CASSLRAGAAYEQYF	TGTGCCAGCAGCTTACGAGCGGGGGCGGCCTACGAGCAGTACTTC
TRBJ1-2	NA	few	TRBV7-6	CASSLGQDDGYTF	TGTGCCAGCAGCTTAGGACAGGATGATGGCTACACCTTC
TRBJ2-3	NA	few	TRBV5-1	CASSDRTEGTDTQYF	TGCGCCAGCAGCGATCGGACAGAGGGGACAGATACGCAGTATTTT
TRBJ2-7	NA	NA	TRBV4-1	CASSQITGDEQYF	TGCGCCAGCAGCCAAATAACAGGTGACGAGCAGTACTTC
TRBJ1-5	TRBD1	NA	TRBV19	CASSIVWTGGQPQHF	TGTGCCAGTAGTATAGTTTGGACAGGCGGGCAGCCCCAGCATTTT
TRBJ1-1	NA	NA	TRBV4-2	CASSQALDRRVANTEAFF	TGTGCCAGCAGCCAAGCCCTGGACAGACGGGTGGCGAACACTGAAGCTTTCTTT
TRBJ2-1	TRBD1	NA	TRBV2	CASRDRTSYNEQFF	TGTGCCAGCAGGGACAGGACCTCCTACAATGAGCAGTTCTTC
TRBJ1-1	NA	NA	TRBV7-3	CASSLTTLPIDSLNTEAFF	TGTGCCAGCAGCCTAACCACTTTACCGATAGACAGCCTGAACACTGAAGCTTTCTTT
TRBJ2-7	NA	many	TRBV5-4	CASSAHREEQYF	TGTGCCAGCAGCGCCCACAGGGAGGAGCAGTACTTC
TRBJ2-1	NA	NA	TRBV28	CASSSDSPQFF	TGTGCCAGCAGTAGTGACAGTCCGCAGTTCTTC
TRBJ2-5	NA	NA	TRBV28	CASSLASRESQETQYF	TGTGCCAGCAGCCTGGCATCCAGGGAAAGCCAAGAGACCCAGTACTTC
TRBJ2-1	TRBD1	NA	TRBV5-1	CASSFTGGAGTYSEQFF	TGCGCCAGCAGCTTTACAGGGGGCGCGGGAACCTACAGTGAGCAGTTCTTC
TRBJ1-5	TRBD1	NA	TRBV7-2	CASSVGRGQSNQPQHF	TGTGCCAGCAGCGTAGGAAGGGGGCAGAGCAATCAGCCCCAGCATTTT
TRBJ1-2	TRBD1	few	TRBV6-5	CASRRPGGRGYTF	TGTGCCAGCAGAAGACCAGGGGGTAGAGGCTACACCTTC
TRBJ1-4	NA	NA	TRBV7-9	CASSLSPSTTNEKLFF	TGTGCCAGCAGCTTATCCCCATCTACAACTAATGAAAAACTGTTTTTT
TRBJ1-2	NA	few	TRBV7-9	CASSQNRDMGEYTF	TGTGCCAGCAGCCAAAACCGGGACATGGGGGAATACACCTTC
TRBJ2-7	TRBD1	few	TRBV6-6	CASSRDRGAYEQYF	TGTGCCAGCAGCCGGGACAGGGGGGCCTACGAGCAGTACTTC
TRBJ2-7	TRBD1	NA	TRBV11-3	CASSLSGQAWNEQYF	TGTGCCAGCAGCTTAAGCGGACAGGCTTGGAACGAGCAGTACTTC
TRBJ2-1	TRBD2	few	TRBV7-2	CASSLGLAYNNEQFF	TGTGCCAGCAGCTTAGGACTAGCTTATAACAATGAGCAGTTCTTC
TRBJ2-7	TRBD1	NA	TRBV5-1	CASSPGSGTGAYEQYF	TGCGCCAGCAGCCCGGGATCCGGGACAGGAGCCTACGAGCAGTACTTC
TRBJ2-5	TRBD2	few	TRBV7-4	CASSFQTSGREPQETQYF	TGTGCCAGCAGCTTCCAGACTAGCGGGAGGGAACCTCAAGAGACCCAGTACTTC
TRBJ2-1	NA	NA	TRBV28	CASTISTGNEQFF	TGTGCCAGCACGATCTCGACTGGCAATGAGCAGTTCTTC
TRBJ2-5	TRBD1	NA	TRBV5-1	CASSLGTVQETQYF	TGCGCCAGCAGCTTAGGGACAGTTCAAGAGACCCAGTACTTC
TRBJ2-5	NA	NA	TRBV5-1	CASSMGLYQETQYF	TGCGCCAGCAGCATGGGACTCTACCAAGAGACCCAGTACTTC
TRBJ2-7	TRBD2	NA	TRBV28	CASSSLASGTYEQYF	TGTGCCAGCAGTTCCCTTGCTAGCGGGACCTACGAGCAGTACTTC
TRBJ2-1	TRBD2	few	TRBV6-1	CASSPGTRGGQQFF	TGTGCCAGCAGTCCCGGGACTAGGGGAGGACAGCAGTTCTTC
TRBJ2-3	TRBD2	few	TRBV4-2	CASSPRGGGGVTDTQYF	TGTGCCAGCAGCCCCCGCGGCGGGGGGGGTGTCACAGATACGCAGTATTTT
TRBJ2-3	TRBD2	few	TRBV6-4	CASRARGGSDTQYF	TGTGCCAGCAGAGCTCGGGGGGGCTCCGATACGCAGTATTTT
TRBJ1-2	NA	NA	TRBV4-3	CASSQKGATANYGYTF	TGCGCCAGCAGCCAAAAAGGGGCGACGGCTAACTATGGCTACACCTTC
TRBJ2-7	NA	few	TRBV7-9	CASSSPGSYEQYF	TGTGCCAGCAGCTCCCCGGGCTCCTACGAGCAGTACTTC